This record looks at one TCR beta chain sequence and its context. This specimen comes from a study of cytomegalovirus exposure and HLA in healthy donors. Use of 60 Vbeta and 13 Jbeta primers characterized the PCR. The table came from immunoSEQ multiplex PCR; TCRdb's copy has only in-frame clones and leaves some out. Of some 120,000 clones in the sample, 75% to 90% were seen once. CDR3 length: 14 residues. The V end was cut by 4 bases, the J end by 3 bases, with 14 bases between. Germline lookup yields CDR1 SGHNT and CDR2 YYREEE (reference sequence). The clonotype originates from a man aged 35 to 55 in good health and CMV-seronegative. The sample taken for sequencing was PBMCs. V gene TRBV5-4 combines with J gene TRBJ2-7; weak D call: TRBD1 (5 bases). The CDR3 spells CASSRGGDFYEQYF. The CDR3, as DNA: TGTGCCAGCAGCAGGGGTGGAGACTTCTACGAGCAGTACTTC.